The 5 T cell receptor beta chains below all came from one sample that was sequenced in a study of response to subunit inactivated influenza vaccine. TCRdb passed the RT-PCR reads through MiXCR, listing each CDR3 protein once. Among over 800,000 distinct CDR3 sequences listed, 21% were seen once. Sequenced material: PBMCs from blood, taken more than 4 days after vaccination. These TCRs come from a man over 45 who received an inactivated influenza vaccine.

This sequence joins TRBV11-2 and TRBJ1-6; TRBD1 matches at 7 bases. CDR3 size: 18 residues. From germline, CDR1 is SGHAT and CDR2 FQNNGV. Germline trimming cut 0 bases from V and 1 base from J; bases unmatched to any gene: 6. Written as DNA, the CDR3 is TGTGCCAGCAGCTTAGATATTGCGACAGGGTCCTATAATTCACCCCTCCACTTT. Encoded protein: CASSLDIATGSYNSPLHF.

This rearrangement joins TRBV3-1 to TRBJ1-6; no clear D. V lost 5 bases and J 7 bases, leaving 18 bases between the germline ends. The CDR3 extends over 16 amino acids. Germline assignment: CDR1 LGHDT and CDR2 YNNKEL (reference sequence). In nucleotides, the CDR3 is TGTGCCAGCAGCGTTTTCCACTCTACTGGGAATTCACCCCTCCACTTT. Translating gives CASSVFHSTGNSPLHF. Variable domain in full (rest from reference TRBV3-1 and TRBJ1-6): DTAVSQTPKYLVTQMGNDKSIKCEQNLGHDTMYWYKQDSKKFLKIMFSYNNKELIINETVPNRFSPKSPDKAHLNLHINSLELGDSAVYFCASSVFHSTGNSPLHFGNGTRLTVT.

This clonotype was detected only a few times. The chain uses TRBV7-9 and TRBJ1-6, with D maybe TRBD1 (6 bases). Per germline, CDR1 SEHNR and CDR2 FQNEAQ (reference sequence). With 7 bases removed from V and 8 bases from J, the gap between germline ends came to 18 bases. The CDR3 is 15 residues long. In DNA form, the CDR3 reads TGTGCCAGCAACAGAGATGACAGGAGGGATTCACCCCTCCACTTT. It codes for CASNRDDRRDSPLHF. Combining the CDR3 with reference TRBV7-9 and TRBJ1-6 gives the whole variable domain DTGVSQNPRHKITKRGQNVTFRCDPISEHNRLYWYRQTLGQGPEFLTYFQNEAQLEKSRLLSDRFSAERPKGSFSTLEIQRTEQGDSAMYLCASNRDDRRDSPLHFGNGTRLTVT.

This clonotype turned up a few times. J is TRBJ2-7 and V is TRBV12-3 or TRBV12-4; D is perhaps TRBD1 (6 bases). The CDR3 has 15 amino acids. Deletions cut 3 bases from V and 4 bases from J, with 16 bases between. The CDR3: CASSLGVQGGYEQYF. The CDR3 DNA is TGTGCCAGCAGTTTGGGGGTACAGGGTGGTTACGAGCAGTACTTC.

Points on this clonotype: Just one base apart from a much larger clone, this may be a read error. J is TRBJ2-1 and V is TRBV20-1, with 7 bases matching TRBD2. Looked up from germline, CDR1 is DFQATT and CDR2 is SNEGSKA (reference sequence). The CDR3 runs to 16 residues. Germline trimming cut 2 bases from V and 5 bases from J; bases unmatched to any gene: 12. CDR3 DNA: TGCAGTGCTAGAATCCCGGGACTAACCTACCACAATGAGCAGTTCTTC. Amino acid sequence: CSARIPGLTYHNEQFF.